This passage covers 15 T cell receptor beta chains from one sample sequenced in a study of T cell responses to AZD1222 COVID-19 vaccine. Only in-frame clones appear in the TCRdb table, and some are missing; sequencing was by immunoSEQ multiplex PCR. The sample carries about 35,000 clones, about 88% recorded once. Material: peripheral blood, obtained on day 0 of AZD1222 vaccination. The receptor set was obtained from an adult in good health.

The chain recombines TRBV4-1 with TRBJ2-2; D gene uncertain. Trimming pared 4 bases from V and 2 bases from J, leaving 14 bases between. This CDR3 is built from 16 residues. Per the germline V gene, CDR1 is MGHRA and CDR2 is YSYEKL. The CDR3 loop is CASSRTTGPNTGELFF. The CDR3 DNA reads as TGCGCCAGCAGCCGGACCACGGGTCCCAACACCGGGGAGCTGTTTTTT.

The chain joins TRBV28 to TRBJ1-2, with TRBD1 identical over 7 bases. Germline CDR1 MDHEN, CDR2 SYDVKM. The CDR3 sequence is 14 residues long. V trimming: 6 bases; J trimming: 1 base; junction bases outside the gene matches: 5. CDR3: CASRWTGYNYGYTF. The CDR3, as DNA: TGTGCCAGCAGGTGGACAGGATATAACTATGGCTACACCTTC.

CDR3 in amino acids: CATSLGRGLNQPQHF. In DNA, the CDR3 is TGTGCCACCAGTTTAGGCAGGGGGTTGAATCAGCCCCAGCATTTT. The chain uses TRBV24-1 and TRBJ1-5, with 7 bases matching TRBD1. V was clipped by 6 bases and J by 4 bases; unmatched bases: 8. The CDR3 runs 15 residues. Germline loops: CDR1 KGHDR, CDR2 SFDVKD.

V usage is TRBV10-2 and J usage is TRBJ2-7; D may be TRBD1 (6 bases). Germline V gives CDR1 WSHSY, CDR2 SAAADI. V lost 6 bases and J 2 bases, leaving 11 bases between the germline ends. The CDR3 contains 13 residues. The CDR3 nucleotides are TGCGCCAGCAGGAGTACAGGGACCTACGAGCAGTACTTC. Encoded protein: CASRSTGTYEQYF.

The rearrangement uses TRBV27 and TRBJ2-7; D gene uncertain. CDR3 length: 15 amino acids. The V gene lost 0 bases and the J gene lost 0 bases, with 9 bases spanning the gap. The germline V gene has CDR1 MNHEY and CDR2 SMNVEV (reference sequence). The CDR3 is CASSLSPGVSYEQYF. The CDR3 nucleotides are TGTGCCAGCAGTTTATCCCCTGGGGTCTCCTACGAGCAGTACTTC.

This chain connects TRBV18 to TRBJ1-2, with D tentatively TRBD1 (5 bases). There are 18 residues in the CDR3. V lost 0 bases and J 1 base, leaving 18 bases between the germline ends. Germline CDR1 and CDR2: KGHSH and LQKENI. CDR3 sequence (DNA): TGTGCCAGCTCACCACCAAGAGGCAGGGATGAAGATAACTATGGCTACACCTTC. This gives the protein CASSPPRGRDEDNYGYTF. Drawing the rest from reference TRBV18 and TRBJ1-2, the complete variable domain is NAGVMQNPRHLVRRRGQEARLRCSPMKGHSHVYWYRQLPEEGLKFMVYLQKENIIDESGMPKERFSAEFPKEGPSILRIQQVVRGDSAAYFCASSPPRGRDEDNYGYTFGSGTRLTVV.

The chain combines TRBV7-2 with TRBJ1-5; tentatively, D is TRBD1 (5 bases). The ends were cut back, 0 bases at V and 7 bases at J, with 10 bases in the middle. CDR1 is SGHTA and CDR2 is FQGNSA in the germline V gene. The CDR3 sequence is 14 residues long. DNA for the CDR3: TGTGCCAGCAGCTTAGCGGCGAGGGGCCAGCCCCAGCATTTT. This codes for CASSLAARGQPQHF.

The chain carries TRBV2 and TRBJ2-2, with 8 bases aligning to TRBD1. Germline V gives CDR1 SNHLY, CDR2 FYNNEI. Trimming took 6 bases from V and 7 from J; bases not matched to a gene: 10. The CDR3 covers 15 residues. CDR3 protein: CASSGTGSYSGELFF. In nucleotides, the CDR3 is TGTGCCAGCAGCGGGACAGGATCTTACAGCGGGGAGCTGTTTTTT.

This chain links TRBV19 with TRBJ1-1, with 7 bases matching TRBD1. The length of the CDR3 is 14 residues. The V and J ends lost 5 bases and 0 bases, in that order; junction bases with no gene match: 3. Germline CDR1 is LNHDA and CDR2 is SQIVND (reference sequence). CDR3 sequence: CASSFQGVNTEAFF. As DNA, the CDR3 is TGTGCCAGTAGTTTTCAGGGGGTGAACACTGAAGCTTTCTTT. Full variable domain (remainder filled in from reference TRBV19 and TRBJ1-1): DGGITQSPKYLFRKEGQNVTLSCEQNLNHDAMYWYRQDPGQGLRLIYYSQIVNDFQKGDIAEGYSVSREKKESFPLTVTSAQKNPTAFYLCASSFQGVNTEAFFGQGTRLTVV.

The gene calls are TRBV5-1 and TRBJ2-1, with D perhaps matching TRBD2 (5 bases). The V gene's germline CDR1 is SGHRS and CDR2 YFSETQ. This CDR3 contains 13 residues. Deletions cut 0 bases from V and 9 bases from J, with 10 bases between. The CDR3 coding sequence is TGCGCCAGCAGCTTGGCCGCTAGCCCTGAGCAGTTCTTC. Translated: CASSLAASPEQFF.

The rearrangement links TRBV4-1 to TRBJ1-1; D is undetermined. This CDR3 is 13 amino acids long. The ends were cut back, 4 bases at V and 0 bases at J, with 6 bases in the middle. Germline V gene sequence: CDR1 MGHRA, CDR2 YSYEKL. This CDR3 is CASSPLLNTEAFF. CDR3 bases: TGCGCCAGCAGCCCCCTCTTGAACACTGAAGCTTTCTTT.

The CDR3 DNA sequence: TGTGCCAGCAGCCCACCCGGGAAATTCTATGGCTACACCTTC. Protein: CASSPPGKFYGYTF. The J gene is TRBJ1-2, the V gene TRBV28; D gene ambiguous. V lost 6 bases to trimming and J lost 4 bases, with 15 bases between them. The length of the CDR3 is 14 residues. The germline V gene has CDR1 MDHEN and CDR2 SYDVKM.

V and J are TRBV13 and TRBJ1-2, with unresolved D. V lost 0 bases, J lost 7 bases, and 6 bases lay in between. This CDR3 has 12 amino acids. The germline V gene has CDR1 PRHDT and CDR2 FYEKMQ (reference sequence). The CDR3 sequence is CASSLGTFGYTF. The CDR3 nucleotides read TGTGCCAGCAGCTTAGGAACGTTTGGCTACACCTTC.

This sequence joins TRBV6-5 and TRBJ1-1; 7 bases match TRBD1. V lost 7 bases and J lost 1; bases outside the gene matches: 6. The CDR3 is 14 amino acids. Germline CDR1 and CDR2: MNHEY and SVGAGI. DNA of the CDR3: TGTGCCAGCACCCTCCCAGGGGGGAACACTGAAGCTTTCTTT. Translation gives CASTLPGGNTEAFF.

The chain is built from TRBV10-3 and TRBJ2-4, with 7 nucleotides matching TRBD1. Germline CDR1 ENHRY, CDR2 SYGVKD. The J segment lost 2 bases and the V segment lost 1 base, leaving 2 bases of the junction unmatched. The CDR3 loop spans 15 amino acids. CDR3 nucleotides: TGTGCCATCAGTGAGTTACAGGGGACCAAAAACATTCAGTACTTC. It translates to CAISELQGTKNIQYF.